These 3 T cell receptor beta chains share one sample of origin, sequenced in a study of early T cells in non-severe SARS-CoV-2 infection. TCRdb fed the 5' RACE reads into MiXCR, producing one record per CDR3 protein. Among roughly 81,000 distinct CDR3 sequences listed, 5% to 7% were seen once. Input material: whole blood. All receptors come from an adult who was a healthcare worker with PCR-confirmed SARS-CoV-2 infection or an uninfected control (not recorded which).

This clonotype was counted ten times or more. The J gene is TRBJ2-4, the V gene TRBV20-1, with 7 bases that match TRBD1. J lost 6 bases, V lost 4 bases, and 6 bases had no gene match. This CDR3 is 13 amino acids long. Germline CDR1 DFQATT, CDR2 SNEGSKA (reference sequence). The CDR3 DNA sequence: TGCAGTGCTAACCTCCCAGGGGGAAACATTCAGTACTTC. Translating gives CSANLPGGNIQYF.

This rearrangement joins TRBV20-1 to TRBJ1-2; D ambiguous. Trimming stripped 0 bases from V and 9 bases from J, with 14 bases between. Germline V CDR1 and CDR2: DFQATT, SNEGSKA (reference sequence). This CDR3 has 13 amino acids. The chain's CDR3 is CSARDLIVTSYTF. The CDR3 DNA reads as TGCAGTGCTAGAGATCTTATAGTTACCAGCTACACCTTC.

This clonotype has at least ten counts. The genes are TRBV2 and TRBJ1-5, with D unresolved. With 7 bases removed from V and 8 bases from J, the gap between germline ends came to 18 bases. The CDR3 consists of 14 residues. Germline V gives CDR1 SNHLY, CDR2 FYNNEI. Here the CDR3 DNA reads TGTGCCAGCACGCGGTTGGGCCCGTGGGAGCCCCAGCATTTT. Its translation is CASTRLGPWEPQHF.